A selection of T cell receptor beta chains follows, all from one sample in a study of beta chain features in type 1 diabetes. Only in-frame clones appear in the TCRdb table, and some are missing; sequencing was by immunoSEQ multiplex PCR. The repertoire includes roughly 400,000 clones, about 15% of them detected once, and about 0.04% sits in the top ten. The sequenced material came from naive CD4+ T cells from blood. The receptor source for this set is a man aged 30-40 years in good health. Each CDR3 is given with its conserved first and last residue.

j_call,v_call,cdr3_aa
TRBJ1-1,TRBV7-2,CASSTGVTGTSEAFF
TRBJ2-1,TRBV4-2,CASSPRQGGDNEQFF
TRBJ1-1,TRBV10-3,CAIHSDRNTEAFF
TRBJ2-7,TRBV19,CATSLTWSSYEQYF
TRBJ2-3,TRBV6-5,CASSYGVLTDTQYF
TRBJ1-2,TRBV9,CASSASGAYGYTF
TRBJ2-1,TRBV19,CASSIPTGAGNEQFF
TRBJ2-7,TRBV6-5,CASSYSMLGAPYEQYF
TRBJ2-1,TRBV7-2,CASSLAMGAAQFF
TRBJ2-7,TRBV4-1,CASSPLDVQPYYEQYF
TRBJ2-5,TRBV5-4,CASSPRAGGPEETQYF
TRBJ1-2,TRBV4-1,CASSQQGANYGYTF
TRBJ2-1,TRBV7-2,CASSVQGATYNEQFF
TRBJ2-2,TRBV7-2,CATTQGPSRETGELFF
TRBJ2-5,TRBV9,CASSVAGGRLETQYF
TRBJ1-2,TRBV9,CASTPGQNNYGYTF
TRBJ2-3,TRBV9,CASSVVPEGGDTQYF
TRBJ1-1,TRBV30,CAWSRTGNTEAFF
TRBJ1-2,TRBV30,CAWSGQGMNGYTF
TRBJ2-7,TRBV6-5,CASSWTSYEQYF
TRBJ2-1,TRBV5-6,CASSLAGGNEQFF
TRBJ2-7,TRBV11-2,CASSSLIRFPEQYF
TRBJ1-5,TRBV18,CASSPPGAQPQHF
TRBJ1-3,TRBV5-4,CASSFDTRDTIYF
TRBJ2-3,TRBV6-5,CATMGTSTDTQYF
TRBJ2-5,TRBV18,CASSQGQGAWETQYF
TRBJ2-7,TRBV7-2,CASSLRQKATYEQYF
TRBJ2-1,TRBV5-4,CASSSQLAGGLDEQFF
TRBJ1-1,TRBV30,CAWSETGRGFF
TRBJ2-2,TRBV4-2,CASSHPGRLADTGELFF
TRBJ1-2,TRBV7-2,CASSLAYDSHYGYTF
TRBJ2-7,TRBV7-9,CASFNTVQGFYEQYF
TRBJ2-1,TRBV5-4,CASSFDKTSYNEQFF
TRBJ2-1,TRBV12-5,CASGVLERTYNEQFF
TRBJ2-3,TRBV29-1,CSARRPGASTDTQYF
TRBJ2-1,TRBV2,CASMGMDYNEQFF
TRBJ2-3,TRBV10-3,CAIGARETDTQYF
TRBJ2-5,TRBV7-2,CASSLSGSRETQYF
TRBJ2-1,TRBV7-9,CASSFREYNEQFF
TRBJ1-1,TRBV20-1,CSAPLNTEAFF
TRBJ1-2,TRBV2,CASSVEGLYGYTF
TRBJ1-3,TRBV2,CASSEGRSGNTIYF
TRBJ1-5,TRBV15,CATSIRGWRQPQHF
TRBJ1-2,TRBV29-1,CSVDLQGSGYTF
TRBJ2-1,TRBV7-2,CASSPGLAAYNEQFF
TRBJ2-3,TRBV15,CATSRDKGGATDTQYF
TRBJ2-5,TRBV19,CASRPRRTGVETQYF
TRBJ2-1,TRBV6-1,CASMGQGYNEQFF
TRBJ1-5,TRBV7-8,CASSLARISFPLRQPQHF
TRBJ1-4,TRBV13,CASSFRGQYEKLFF
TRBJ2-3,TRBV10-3,CAISPNGQSTDTQYF
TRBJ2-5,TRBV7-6,CASSSTGRETQYF
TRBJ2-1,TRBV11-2,CASRTLGTGYNEQFF